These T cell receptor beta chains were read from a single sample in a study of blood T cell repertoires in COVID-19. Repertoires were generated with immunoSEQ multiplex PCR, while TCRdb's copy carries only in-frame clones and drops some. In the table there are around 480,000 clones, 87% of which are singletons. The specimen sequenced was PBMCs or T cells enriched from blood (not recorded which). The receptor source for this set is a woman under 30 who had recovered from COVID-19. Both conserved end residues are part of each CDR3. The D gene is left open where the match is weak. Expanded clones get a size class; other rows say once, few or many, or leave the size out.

CDR3 DNA: TGTGCCAGCAGCTTAGGTTGGCGGCCCGGCCGCACCGGGGAGCTGTTTTTT
CDR3 protein: CASSLGWRPGRTGELFF
D gene: -
J gene: TRBJ2-2
clone size: few
V gene: TRBV7-2

CDR3 DNA: TGTGCCAGCAGCAAACGTAAACCGGGCGTAATACTAGGACAGAGCACCTTTAACTATGGCTACACCTTC
CDR3 protein: CASSKRKPGVILGQSTFNYGYTF
D gene: -
J gene: TRBJ1-2
clone size: -
V gene: TRBV21-1

CDR3 DNA: TGTGCCAGCAGCGCCCGACTAGCGGGGGGCGGAGGAGATACGCAGTATTTT
CDR3 protein: CASSARLAGGGGDTQYF
D gene: TRBD2
J gene: TRBJ2-3
clone size: -
V gene: TRBV7-8

CDR3 DNA: TGTGCCAGCAGCCGGGACAGGGACTACGAGCAGTACTTC
CDR3 protein: CASSRDRDYEQYF
D gene: TRBD1
J gene: TRBJ2-7
clone size: -
V gene: TRBV11-2

CDR3 DNA: TGCGCCAGCAGCTTGGCTAGCGGGGCAGATACGCAGTATTTT
CDR3 protein: CASSLASGADTQYF
D gene: TRBD2
J gene: TRBJ2-3
clone size: few
V gene: TRBV5-1

CDR3 DNA: TGTGCCAGCAGTCCGCGGACAGGGCACGAGCAGTACTTC
CDR3 protein: CASSPRTGHEQYF
D gene: TRBD1
J gene: TRBJ2-7
clone size: -
V gene: TRBV27

CDR3 DNA: TGCAGTGCTCATTCCGGGGGCTACACCTTC
CDR3 protein: CSAHSGGYTF
D gene: -
J gene: TRBJ1-2
clone size: -
V gene: TRBV20-1

CDR3 DNA: TGTGCCAGCAGCAACCGGGACAGGGGAGAGAAACTGTTTTTT
CDR3 protein: CASSNRDRGEKLFF
D gene: TRBD1
J gene: TRBJ1-4
clone size: -
V gene: TRBV9

CDR3 DNA: TGTGCCAGCTCACAAGACACGCCATATGGCTACACCTTC
CDR3 protein: CASSQDTPYGYTF
D gene: -
J gene: TRBJ1-2
clone size: -
V gene: TRBV18

CDR3 DNA: TGTGCCAGCAGCCTCCGAGTCCCGGGACAGATTTATTCACCCCTCCACTTT
CDR3 protein: CASSLRVPGQIYSPLHF
D gene: TRBD1
J gene: TRBJ1-6
clone size: -
V gene: TRBV5-5

CDR3 DNA: TGCGCCAGCAGCAGAGGGACAGGCTCCCGAAATTCACCCCTCCACTTT
CDR3 protein: CASSRGTGSRNSPLHF
D gene: TRBD1
J gene: TRBJ1-6
clone size: -
V gene: TRBV5-1

CDR3 DNA: TGTGCCACCCGATCACTACTAGTAAACACTGAAGCTTTCTTT
CDR3 protein: CATRSLLVNTEAFF
D gene: -
J gene: TRBJ1-1
clone size: once
V gene: TRBV19

CDR3 DNA: TGTGCCAGCAGCCGGGACTGGGGGGATGAGCAGTTCTTC
CDR3 protein: CASSRDWGDEQFF
D gene: -
J gene: TRBJ2-1
clone size: once
V gene: TRBV5-4

CDR3 DNA: TGCAGCGTTGGAGGACAGGGAGATAATTCACCCCTCCACTTT
CDR3 protein: CSVGGQGDNSPLHF
D gene: TRBD1
J gene: TRBJ1-6
clone size: once
V gene: TRBV29-1

CDR3 DNA: TGTGCCAGCAGCCGCCCAGGGGCTACCAACACCGGGGAGCTGTTTTTT
CDR3 protein: CASSRPGATNTGELFF
D gene: -
J gene: TRBJ2-2
clone size: -
V gene: TRBV3-1/TRBV3-2

CDR3 DNA: TGCGCCAGCAGCTTGGACAGGGTAGCAGATACGCAGTATTTT
CDR3 protein: CASSLDRVADTQYF
D gene: -
J gene: TRBJ2-3
clone size: -
V gene: TRBV5-1

CDR3 DNA: TGTGCCAGCAACCACGGACAGGAAAACACCATATATTTT
CDR3 protein: CASNHGQENTIYF
D gene: TRBD1
J gene: TRBJ1-3
clone size: -
V gene: TRBV6-5

CDR3 DNA: TGTGCCAGCTCACAAGGGTCCCCAGGGGGCAACGACGAGCAGTACTTC
CDR3 protein: CASSQGSPGGNDEQYF
D gene: TRBD1
J gene: TRBJ2-7
clone size: few
V gene: TRBV18

CDR3 DNA: TGTGCCAGCAGCCCCAGGGACAGGGCACCTTATGGCTACACCTTC
CDR3 protein: CASSPRDRAPYGYTF
D gene: TRBD1
J gene: TRBJ1-2
clone size: -
V gene: TRBV9

CDR3 DNA: TGTGCCAGCCAGGGACAGGCTGGAAACACCATATATTTT
CDR3 protein: CASQGQAGNTIYF
D gene: TRBD1
J gene: TRBJ1-3
clone size: once
V gene: TRBV7-8